Listed below are T cell receptor beta chains from one sample, sequenced in a study of T cell responses to AZD1222 COVID-19 vaccine. Sequenced by immunoSEQ multiplex PCR; TCRdb stores in-frame clones only, minus some. The sample carries fewer than 120,000 clones, about 81% recorded once. Sequenced here: peripheral blood, sampled on day 0 of AZD1222 vaccination. These receptor sequences come from an adult in good health. Both conserved end residues are trimmed from each CDR3.

v_gene,CDR3aa
TRBV9,ASSVGPGASYGYT
TRBV6-9,ASSLAGGRTDTQY
TRBV18,ASSPRGQLQY
TRBV9,ASSPHVGGYNEQF
TRBV14,ASSYLSGGLYNEQF
TRBV28,ASRKPGQGFLTEAF
TRBV3-1/TRBV3-2,ASGSVQGQY
TRBV12-5,ASGFAGQGPFEQY
TRBV6-5,ASGRSNQPQH
TRBV7-2,ASSLGGQQF
TRBV19,ASCNRGNQPQH
TRBV14,ASSPDSNYGYT
TRBV19,ASSTLAASYEQY
TRBV6-4,ASSRKVIAVTYEQY
TRBV12-2,ASRLPRQALPSNQPQH
TRBV21-1,ASKPGQISTNEKLF
TRBV7-2,ASSGYGRVGANVLT
TRBV7-3,ASSPTGHEQY
TRBV27,ASSFQGPPAMNTEAF
TRBV2,ASKGQDSNTGELF
TRBV3-1/TRBV3-2,ASSQRAGSNTGELF
TRBV6-5,ASSYSRLAGGYEQY
TRBV6-5,ASSTGADEKLF
TRBV28,ASSFRYGGQVTSNQPQH
TRBV6-2/TRBV6-3,ASSSAGGGMDEQF